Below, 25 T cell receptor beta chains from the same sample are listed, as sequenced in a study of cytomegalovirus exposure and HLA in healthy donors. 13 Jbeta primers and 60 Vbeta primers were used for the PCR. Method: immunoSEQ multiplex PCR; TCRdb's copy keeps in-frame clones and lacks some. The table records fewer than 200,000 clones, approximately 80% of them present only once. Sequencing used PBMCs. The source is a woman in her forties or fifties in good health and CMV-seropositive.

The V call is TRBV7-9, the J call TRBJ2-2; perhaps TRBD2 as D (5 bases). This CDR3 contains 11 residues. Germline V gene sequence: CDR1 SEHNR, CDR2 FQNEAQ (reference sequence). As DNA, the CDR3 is TGTTCCGACGGGATCACCGGGGAGCTGTTTTTT. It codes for CSDGITGELFF.

In DNA form, the CDR3 reads TGTGCCAGCAGGACAGTTCTCTACGAGCAGTACTTC. The encoded protein is CASRTVLYEQYF. The rearrangement links TRBV6-5 to TRBJ2-7; possible D gene TRBD1, 5 bases. The V end was cut by 6 bases, the J end by 3 bases, with 9 bases between. The CDR3 covers 12 residues. Germline V gene sequence: CDR1 MNHEY, CDR2 SVGAGI.

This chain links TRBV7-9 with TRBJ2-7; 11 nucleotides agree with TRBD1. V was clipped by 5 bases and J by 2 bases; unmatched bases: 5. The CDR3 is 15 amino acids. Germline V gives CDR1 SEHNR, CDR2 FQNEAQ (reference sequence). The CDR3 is CASSPRTGGAYEQYF. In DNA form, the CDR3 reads TGTGCCAGCAGCCCTAGGACAGGGGGCGCCTACGAGCAGTACTTC.

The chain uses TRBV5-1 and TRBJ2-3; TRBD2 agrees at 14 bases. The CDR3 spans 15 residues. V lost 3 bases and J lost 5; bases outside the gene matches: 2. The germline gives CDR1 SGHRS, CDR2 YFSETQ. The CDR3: CASSYGTSGRDTQYF. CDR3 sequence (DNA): TGCGCCAGCAGCTACGGGACTAGCGGGAGAGATACGCAGTATTTT.

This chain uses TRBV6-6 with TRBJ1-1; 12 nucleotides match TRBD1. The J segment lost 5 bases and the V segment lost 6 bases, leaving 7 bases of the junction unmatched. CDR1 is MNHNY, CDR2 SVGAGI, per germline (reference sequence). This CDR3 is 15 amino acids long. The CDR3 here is CASRGQGALRTEAFF. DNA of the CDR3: TGTGCCAGCAGGGGACAGGGGGCGCTGAGGACTGAAGCTTTCTTT.

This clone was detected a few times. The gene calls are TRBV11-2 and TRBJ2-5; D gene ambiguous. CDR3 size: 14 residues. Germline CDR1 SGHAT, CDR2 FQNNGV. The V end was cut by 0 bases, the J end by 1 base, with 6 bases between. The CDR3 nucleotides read TGTGCCAGCAGCTTAGAAAGACTCCAAGAGACCCAGTACTTC. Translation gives CASSLERLQETQYF.

This CDR3 reads CASSPPDREGRETQYF. The CDR3 nucleotides are TGTGCCAGCTCACCACCAGACAGGGAAGGTCGAGAGACCCAGTACTTC. The chain has TRBV18 and TRBJ2-5, with 7 bases fitting TRBD1. Germline loops: CDR1 KGHSH, CDR2 LQKENI. The CDR3 runs 16 residues. J gave up 4 bases and V 0 bases, and 8 bases lay outside the gene matches.

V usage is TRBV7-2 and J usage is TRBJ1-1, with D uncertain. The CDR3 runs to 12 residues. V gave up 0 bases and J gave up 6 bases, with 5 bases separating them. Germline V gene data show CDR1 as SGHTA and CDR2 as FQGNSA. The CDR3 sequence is CASSLASPEAFF. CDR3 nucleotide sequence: TGTGCCAGCAGCTTAGCGAGTCCTGAAGCTTTCTTT.

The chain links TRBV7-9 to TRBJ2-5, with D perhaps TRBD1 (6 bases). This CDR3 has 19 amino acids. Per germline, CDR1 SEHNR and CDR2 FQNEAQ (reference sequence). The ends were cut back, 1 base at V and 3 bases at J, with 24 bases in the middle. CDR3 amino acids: CASSLGRYREGRGEETQYF. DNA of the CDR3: TGTGCCAGCAGCTTAGGGCGGTACAGGGAAGGTAGAGGAGAAGAGACCCAGTACTTC.

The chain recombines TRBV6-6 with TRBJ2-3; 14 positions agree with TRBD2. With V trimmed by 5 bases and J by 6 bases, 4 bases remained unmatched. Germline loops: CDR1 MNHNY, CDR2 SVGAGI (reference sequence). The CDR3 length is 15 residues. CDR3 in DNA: TGTGCCAGCAGTAGACTAGCGGGAGGGCTCGATACGCAGTATTTT. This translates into CASSRLAGGLDTQYF.

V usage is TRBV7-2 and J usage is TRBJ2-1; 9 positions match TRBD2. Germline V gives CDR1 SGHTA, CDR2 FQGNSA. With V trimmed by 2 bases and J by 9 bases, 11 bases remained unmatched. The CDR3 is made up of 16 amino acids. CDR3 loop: CASSLNVLAGKGEQFF. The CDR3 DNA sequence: TGTGCCAGCAGCTTAAACGTCCTAGCGGGAAAAGGTGAGCAGTTCTTC.

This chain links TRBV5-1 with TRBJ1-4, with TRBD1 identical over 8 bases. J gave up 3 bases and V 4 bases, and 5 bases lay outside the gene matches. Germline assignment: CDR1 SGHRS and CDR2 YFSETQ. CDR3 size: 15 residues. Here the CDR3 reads CASSPRQGSNEKLFF. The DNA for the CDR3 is TGCGCCAGCAGCCCCCGACAGGGGTCTAATGAAAAACTGTTTTTT. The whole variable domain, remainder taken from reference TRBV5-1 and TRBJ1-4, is KAGVTQTPRYLIKTRGQQVTLSCSPISGHRSVSWYQQTPGQGLQFLFEYFSETQRNKGNFPGRFSGRQFSNSRSEMNVSTLELGDSALYLCASSPRQGSNEKLFFGSGTQLSVL.

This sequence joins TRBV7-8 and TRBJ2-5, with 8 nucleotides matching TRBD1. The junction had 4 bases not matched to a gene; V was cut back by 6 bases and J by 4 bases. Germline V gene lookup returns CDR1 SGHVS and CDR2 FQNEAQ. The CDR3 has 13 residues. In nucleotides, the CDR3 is TGTGCCAGCAGTCCAGGGGGCGGAGAGACCCAGTACTTC. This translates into CASSPGGGETQYF.

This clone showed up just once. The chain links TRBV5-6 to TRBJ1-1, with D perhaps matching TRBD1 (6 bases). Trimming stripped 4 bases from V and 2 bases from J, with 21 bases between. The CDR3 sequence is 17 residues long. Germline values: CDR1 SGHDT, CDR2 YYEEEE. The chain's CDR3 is CASSLRGGGRGNTEAFF. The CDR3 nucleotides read TGTGCCAGCAGCCTCCGCGGCGGGGGGCGAGGTAACACTGAAGCTTTCTTT.

The CDR3 region is CASSLDNTDTQYF. CDR3 sequence (DNA): TGTGCCAGCAGCTTGGACAACACAGATACGCAGTATTTT. The genes are TRBV7-2 and TRBJ2-3; a weak D match, TRBD1 (5 bases). The germline CDR1 and CDR2 sequences are SGHTA and FQGNSA. V lost 3 bases, J lost 2 bases, and 6 bases lay in between. The CDR3 runs 13 residues.

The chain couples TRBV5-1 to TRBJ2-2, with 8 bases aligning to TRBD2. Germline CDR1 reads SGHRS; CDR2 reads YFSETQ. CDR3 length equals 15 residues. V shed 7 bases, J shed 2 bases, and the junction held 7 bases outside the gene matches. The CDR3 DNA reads TGCGCCAGCGCCCCTCTAGCGGGTAACACCGGGGAGCTGTTTTTT. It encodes CASAPLAGNTGELFF.

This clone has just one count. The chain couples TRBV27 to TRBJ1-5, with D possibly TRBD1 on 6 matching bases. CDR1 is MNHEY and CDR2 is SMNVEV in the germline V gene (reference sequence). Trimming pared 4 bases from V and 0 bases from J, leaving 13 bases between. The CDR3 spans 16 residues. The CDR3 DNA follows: TGTGCCAGCAGTTCTGGACAGTCAAGTAGCAATCAGCCCCAGCATTTT. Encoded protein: CASSSGQSSSNQPQHF.

CDR3 DNA sequence: TGTGCCAGCAGCTTAGAGGGGTGGCCTAAAGGCCGGTCCGGAAACACCATATATTTT. Amino acids: CASSLEGWPKGRSGNTIYF. The chain joins TRBV7-2 to TRBJ1-3; D is possibly TRBD1 (5 bases). CDR3 length: 19 residues. V was trimmed by 1 base and J by 4 bases, leaving 23 bases between them. Germline-derived CDR1 and CDR2 are SGHTA and FQGNSA.

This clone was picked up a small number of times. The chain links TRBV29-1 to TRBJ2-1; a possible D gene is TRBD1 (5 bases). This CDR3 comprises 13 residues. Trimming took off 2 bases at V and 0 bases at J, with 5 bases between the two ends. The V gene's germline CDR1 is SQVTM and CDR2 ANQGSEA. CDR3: CSVEQGSYNEQFF. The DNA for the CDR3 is TGCAGCGTTGAACAGGGCTCCTACAATGAGCAGTTCTTC.

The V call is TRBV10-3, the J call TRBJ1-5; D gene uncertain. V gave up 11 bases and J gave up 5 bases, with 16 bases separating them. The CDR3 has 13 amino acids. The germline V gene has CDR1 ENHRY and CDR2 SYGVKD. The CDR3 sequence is CAHGAKAYQPQHF. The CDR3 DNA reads TGTGCCCATGGAGCGAAGGCTTATCAGCCCCAGCATTTT.

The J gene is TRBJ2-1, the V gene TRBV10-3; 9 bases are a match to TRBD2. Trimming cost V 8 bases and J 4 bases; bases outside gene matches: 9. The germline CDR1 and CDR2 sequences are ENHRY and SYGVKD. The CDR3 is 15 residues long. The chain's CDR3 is CAIGGGLALYNEQFF. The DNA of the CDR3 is TGTGCCATCGGGGGGGGACTAGCCCTTTACAATGAGCAGTTCTTC.

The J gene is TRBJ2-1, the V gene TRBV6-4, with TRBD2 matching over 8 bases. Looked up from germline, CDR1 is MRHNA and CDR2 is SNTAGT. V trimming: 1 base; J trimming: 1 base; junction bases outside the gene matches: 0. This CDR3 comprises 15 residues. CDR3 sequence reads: CASSDLAGSYNEQFF. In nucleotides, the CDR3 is TGTGCCAGCAGTGACTTAGCGGGGTCCTACAATGAGCAGTTCTTC.

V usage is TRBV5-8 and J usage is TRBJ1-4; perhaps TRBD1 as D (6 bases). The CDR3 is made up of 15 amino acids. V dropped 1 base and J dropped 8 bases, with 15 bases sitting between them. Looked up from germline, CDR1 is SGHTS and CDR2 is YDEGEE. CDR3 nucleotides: TGTGCCAGCAGCTTGCCTGGGACAACGAGAGAAAAACTGTTTTTT. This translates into CASSLPGTTREKLFF.

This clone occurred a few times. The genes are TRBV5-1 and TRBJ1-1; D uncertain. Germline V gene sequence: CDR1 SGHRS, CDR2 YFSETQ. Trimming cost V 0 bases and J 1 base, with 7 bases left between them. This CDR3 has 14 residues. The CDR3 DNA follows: TGCGCCAGCAGCTTGGGTACTCAGAACACTGAAGCTTTCTTT. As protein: CASSLGTQNTEAFF.

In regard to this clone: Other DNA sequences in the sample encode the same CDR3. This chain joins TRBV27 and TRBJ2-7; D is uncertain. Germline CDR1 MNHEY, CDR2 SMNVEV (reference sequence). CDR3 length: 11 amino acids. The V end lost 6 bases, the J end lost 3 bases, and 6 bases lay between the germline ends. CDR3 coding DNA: TGTGCCAGCAGCCTAGGCTACGAGCAGTACTTC. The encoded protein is CASSLGYEQYF.